This paragraph covers one T cell receptor (beta chain) sequence. Its antigen is as yet unknown. These data belong to a study of cytomegalovirus exposure and HLA in healthy donors. Study observations and caveats: CMV serostatus stood as the only immune exposure information on hand. A later analysis, which compared TCR beta chains of equal frequency, found the HLA-associated ones more clonally expanded. For most TCR beta V segments, an earlier analysis put the productive rate at about 87% or about 30% of the time.

The PCR used 60 Vbeta and 13 Jbeta primers. Sequencing was performed with immunoSEQ multiplex PCR; in TCRdb, only in-frame clones are kept and a portion is missing. The data hold more than 140,000 clones, with 70% to 85% observed a single time. J gave up 5 bases and V 4 bases, and 4 bases lay outside the gene matches. Germline CDR1 reads MNHEY; CDR2 reads SVGAGI. The CDR3 runs 14 residues. All donors participated as healthy donors of bone marrow. The material sequenced was PBMCs. This TCR derives from a middle-aged woman in good health and CMV-seronegative. The gene calls are TRBV6-5 and TRBJ1-4, with 7 bases that match TRBD1. CDR3 loop: CASSSTGMNEKLFF. The CDR3 bases are TGTGCCAGCAGTTCGACAGGGATGAATGAAAAACTGTTTTTT.